This T cell receptor (beta chain) was sequenced during a study of blood T cells in healthy people across ages. A second PCR, run for roughly 7 to 12 cycles, used a sample-barcoded 5' primer plus a J-beta primer mix. MiXCR, applied by TCRdb to the 5' RACE reads, yields one record per CDR3 protein. The sample holds about 1.6 million distinct CDR3 sequences, roughly a third seen once. V lost 11 bases to trimming and J lost 0 bases, with 15 bases between them. There are 14 residues in the CDR3. Germline CDR1 SGHTA, CDR2 FQGNSA. This clonotype originated in a woman under 40 in good health. The sample comprised blood. V gene TRBV7-2 combines with J gene TRBJ2-3, with D tentatively TRBD2 (5 bases). CDR3 DNA: TGTGCCTCCCTGGCGGGTCTTAGCACAGATACGCAGTATTTT. Its protein is CASLAGLSTDTQYF.